These 18 T cell receptor beta chains originate from one sample sequenced in a study of molecular identifiers for immune sequencing clone quantification. TCRdb processed the PCR reads anew with MiXCR; each CDR3 protein has one entry. This table holds 350,000 or so distinct CDR3 sequences, about a fifth found once. The sequenced sample was naive CD8+ T cells from blood, with Jurkat cell RNA spiked in. The subset is: FACS-sorted CD8+CD4-CCR7+CD45RA+ naive T cells. The receptors originated from a human donor in good health. Some libraries in this study had Jurkat cell RNA spiked in.

This clonotype was recorded many times. The chain joins TRBV4-3 to TRBJ1-1; 9 bases match TRBD1. The CDR3 spans 17 residues. Germline V lookup: CDR1 LGHNA, CDR2 YSLEER. V shed 2 bases and J 5 bases; nucleotides not matched to a gene: 12. The CDR3 sequence: CASSQNHRGLTETEAFF. Written as DNA, the CDR3 is TGCGCCAGCAGCCAAAACCACAGGGGGCTTACGGAGACTGAAGCTTTCTTT.

This clonotype has a handful of counts. The rearrangement uses TRBV27 and TRBJ2-3; D could derive from TRBD1 or TRBD2 (5 bases each). V was pared by 3 bases and J by 0 bases, with 10 bases between. The CDR3 covers 15 residues. CDR1 is MNHEY, CDR2 SMNVEV, per germline (reference sequence). CDR3 amino acids: CASSFGGPSTDTQYF. In DNA, the CDR3 is TGTGCCAGCAGTTTTGGGGGACCTAGCACAGATACGCAGTATTTT.

At least ten counts were recorded for this clonotype. The chain joins TRBV5-1 to TRBJ1-1; a weak D match, TRBD1 (6 bases). Trimming took off 0 bases at V and 3 bases at J, with 9 bases between the two ends. In germline, CDR1 is SGHRS, CDR2 YFSETQ. The CDR3 contains 14 residues. CDR3 residues: CASSLDRDDTEAFF. In DNA form, the CDR3 reads TGCGCCAGCAGCTTGGACAGGGACGACACTGAAGCTTTCTTT.

Many counts were recorded for this clonotype. V is TRBV6-6 and J is TRBJ2-1; D unclear. V was pared by 7 bases and J by 0 bases, with 10 bases between. Germline CDR1 reads MNHNY; CDR2 reads SVGAGI (reference sequence). The CDR3 has 14 amino acids. CDR3 sequence reads: CASIGSPSYNEQFF. The DNA of the CDR3 is TGTGCCAGCATAGGGTCCCCCTCCTACAATGAGCAGTTCTTC.

This clonotype was found many times. The chain employs TRBV5-6 and TRBJ1-1, with no clear D. Germline V gene sequence: CDR1 SGHDT, CDR2 YYEEEE. The CDR3 consists of 12 residues. Between the trimmed V and J ends, which lost 3 bases and 2 bases, there was a span of 5 bases. CDR3: CASSWANTEAFF. As DNA, the CDR3 is TGTGCCAGCAGCTGGGCCAACACTGAAGCTTTCTTT.

As for this clonotype: An end of the junction does not agree with germline; a read error may underlie this. The chain combines TRBV5-5 with TRBJ1-1; 9 nucleotides align to TRBD1. Germline loops: CDR1 SGHKS, CDR2 YYEKEE (reference sequence). The CDR3 runs to 15 residues. The CDR3, as DNA: TGTGCCAGCAGCTGGGACAGGGACGGGGACACTAAAGCTTTCTTT. Translated, it gives CASSWDRDGDTKAFF.

About this clonotype itself: This clone may be a read error of a much larger clone one base away. The rearrangement links TRBV4-1 to TRBJ1-4; D not resolved. Trimming shortened V by 4 bases and J by 7 bases, and 10 bases separated the two germline ends. Looked up from germline, CDR1 is MGHRA and CDR2 is YSYEKL. The CDR3 contains 13 residues. CDR3 DNA sequence: TGCGCCAGCAGCCGGCGGATTAGTGAAAAACTGTTTTTT. Protein: CASSRRISEKLFF.

This clonotype was seen more than once but under ten times. The chain has TRBV4-1 and TRBJ1-6; 9 positions agree with TRBD1. Germline values: CDR1 MGHRA, CDR2 YSYEKL. With V trimmed by 0 bases and J by 7 bases, 7 bases remained unmatched. CDR3 length: 17 residues. The CDR3 is CASSQDRGTGWNSPLHF. The CDR3 DNA is TGCGCCAGCAGCCAAGATCGAGGGACAGGGTGGAATTCACCCCTCCACTTT.

This clonotype has a count of ten or more. This chain links TRBV19 with TRBJ1-1, with 10 positions matching TRBD1. The junction had 4 bases not matched to a gene; V was cut back by 4 bases and J by 5 bases. There are 14 residues in the CDR3. Germline values: CDR1 LNHDA, CDR2 SQIVND (reference sequence). This CDR3 is CASSTRQGATEAFF. The CDR3 region has the DNA TGTGCCAGTAGTACTCGACAGGGGGCAACTGAAGCTTTCTTT.

This clonotype was recorded at least ten times. The CDR3 loop reads CASTTTVGLAGNTIYF. The CDR3 nucleotides are TGTGCCAGCACCACTACAGTTGGGCTAGCTGGAAACACCATATATTTT. This chain joins TRBV6-5 and TRBJ1-3; unclear D gene. The CDR3 has 16 residues. Looked up from germline, CDR1 is MNHEY and CDR2 is SVGAGI. V was shortened by 7 bases and J by 2 bases, with 18 bases between the two germline ends.

The rearrangement uses TRBV30 and TRBJ1-4, with 10 bases that match TRBD1. Germline assignment: CDR1 GTSNPN and CDR2 SVGIG (reference sequence). V lost 3 bases and J lost 12; bases outside the gene matches: 13. The CDR3 spans 15 residues. The CDR3 bases are TGTGCCTGGAGGGCCCCGGGACAGGGGTTTTCCCAACTGTTTTTT. This codes for CAWRAPGQGFSQLFF. The entire variable domain, with the rest obtained from reference TRBV30 and TRBJ1-4, is as follows: SQTIHQWPATLVQPVGSPLSLECTVEGTSNPNLYWYRQAAGRGLQLLFYSVGIGQISSEVPQNLSASRPQDRQFILSSKKLLLSDSGFYLCAWRAPGQGFSQLFFGSGTQLSVL.

The rearrangement links TRBV4-1 to TRBJ2-5; TRBD2 is a possible D gene (7 bases). CDR1 is MGHRA, CDR2 YSYEKL, per germline. The length of the CDR3 is 16 residues. V shed 8 bases and J shed 3 bases, with 22 bases lying between them. The CDR3 sequence is CASRRPGGGPKETQYF. CDR3 nucleotide sequence: TGCGCCAGCCGGAGGCCGGGCGGGGGCCCGAAAGAGACCCAGTACTTC.

The V gene is TRBV7-2, the J gene TRBJ2-7; no definite D call. This CDR3 is built from 13 residues. CDR1 is SGHTA and CDR2 is FQGNSA in the germline V gene. Trimming removed 1 base at V and 4 bases at J, with 8 bases between. The CDR3 DNA follows: TGTGCCAGCAGCTTAGTCTCGGGTTACGAGCAGTACTTC. Residues: CASSLVSGYEQYF.

The chain joins TRBV3-1 to TRBJ1-2, with 7 nucleotides matching TRBD1. The CDR3 loop spans 15 amino acids. Germline CDR1 reads LGHDT; CDR2 reads YNNKEL (reference sequence). V lost 3 bases and J lost 4; bases outside the gene matches: 8. The CDR3 DNA follows: TGTGCCAGCAGCCAGGCGACAGGGTCTATCTATGGCTACACCTTC. It yields the protein CASSQATGSIYGYTF.

This clonotype has a handful of counts. With a much larger clone just one base away, this may be a read error. As DNA, the CDR3 is TGTGCCAGCAGTTACGGGGTAGGGCGGGGTGAAAAACTGTCTTTT. Its protein is CASSYGVGRGEKLSF. This chain uses TRBV6-5 with TRBJ1-4, with D unclear. Germline V gene data show CDR1 as MNHEY and CDR2 as SVGAGI. The CDR3 is 15 residues long.

Note on this clonotype: This clone may be a read error of a much larger clone one base away. V usage is TRBV7-9 and J usage is TRBJ1-1; D is ambiguous. CDR1 SEHNR and CDR2 FQNEAQ come from the germline V gene (reference sequence). V lost 2 bases, J lost 4 bases, and 11 bases lay in between. The CDR3 totals 14 residues. CDR3 residues: CASSLIQTSTEAFF. The DNA of the CDR3 is TGTGCCAGCAGCTTAATTCAGACGAGCACTGAAGCTTTCTTT. Full variable domain (rest looked up from reference TRBV7-9 and TRBJ1-1): DTGVSQNPRHKITKRGQNVTFRCDPISEHNRLYWYRQTLGQGPEFLTYFQNEAQLEKSRLLSDRFSAERPKGSFSTLEIQRTEQGDSAMYLCASSLIQTSTEAFFGQGTRLTVV.

In this sample, this clonotype turned up many times. This chain joins TRBV7-9 and TRBJ2-7, with D hard to call. The CDR3 is 13 amino acids. Germline CDR1 SEHNR, CDR2 FQNEAQ (reference sequence). Trimming cost V 8 bases and J 2 bases, with 13 bases left between them. CDR3: CASSRPETYEQYF. The CDR3 nucleotides read TGTGCCAGCTCCCGCCCAGAAACCTACGAGCAGTACTTC.

A note on this clonotype: A read error is possible here, since a much larger clone lies one base away. This likely comes from a read error, as the CDR3 has no conserved phenylalanine or tryptophan at its end. The gene calls are TRBV4-3 and TRBJ1-5; D not resolved. CDR1 is LGHNA, CDR2 YSLEER, per germline. Trimming pared 1 base from V and 1 base from J, leaving 8 bases between. This CDR3 has 15 amino acids. The CDR3 is CASSQVASSNQPQHC. CDR3 nucleotide sequence: TGCGCCAGCAGCCAAGTAGCCTCAAGCAATCAGCCCCAGCATTGT.